What follows describes a single T cell receptor beta chain. Its antigen is not known. TCRdb redid the calling of the 5' RACE reads with MiXCR, one entry per CDR3 protein. Of 450,000 or so distinct CDR3 sequences in the sample, approximately 24% were seen once. The CDR3 sequence is 12 residues long. From germline, CDR1 is SQVTM and CDR2 ANQGSEA. Germline trimming cut 7 bases from V and 7 bases from J; bases unmatched to any gene: 6. The data originate from a study of identical twins. General study points: A partial confounding effect on zero-insertion analyses could come from invariant MAIT and iNKT cells.

The same sample was also studied in work on T cells expressing NK-cell markers. That paper notes: The study sequenced eight donors, seven HCMV-seropositive and one seronegative. Several of the experiments relied on an anti-gamma-delta TCR antibody so that only alpha-beta TCR T cells were sorted.

This sequence joins TRBV29-1 and TRBJ1-4; 7 bases map to TRBD1. This receptor was taken from a woman between 18 and 30 years old in good health. The specimen sequenced was CD4+ T cells sorted from blood. The CDR3 spells CSARDSLEKLFF. CDR3 in DNA: TGCAGCGCCAGGGACAGCCTTGAAAAACTGTTTTTT.